The clone carrying this TCR beta chain was found a few times. The germline V gene encodes CDR1 LGHDT and CDR2 YNNKEL (reference sequence). V was clipped by 0 bases and J by 7 bases; unmatched bases: 11. The CDR3 totals 18 residues. The assay was immunoSEQ multiplex PCR, and TCRdb's table has in-frame clones only and misses some. The sample shows some 150,000 clones, around 80% of them seen only once. This sample was taken from a study of blood T cell repertoires in COVID-19. The TCR originated in a human donor in a cohort sampled during active COVID-19. V is TRBV3-1 (or the pseudogene TRBV3-2) and J is TRBJ2-2; 10 bases line up with TRBD1. Specimen: peripheral blood. Written as DNA, the CDR3 is TGTGCCAGCAGCCAAGATAGTGCGGGACAGGGGTCGCACGGGGAGCTGTTTTTT. Protein sequence: CASSQDSAGQGSHGELFF.